Reported below is one T cell receptor beta chain. Its antigen is still unknown. The data stem from a study of shared clonotypes between healthy human individuals. Regarding the study as a whole: As a rule, naive subsets had a larger estimated richness than memory subsets. Only blood samples were collected, and tissue repertoires likely differ.

TCRdb's table, derived via immunoSEQ multiplex PCR, lists solely in-frame clones and lacks some. The sample shows about 1.1 million clones, about 80% of them seen only once. Germline V gene sequence: CDR1 MGHRA, CDR2 YSYEKL. The CDR3 contains 16 residues. Trimming removed 0 bases from V and 6 bases from J, with 14 bases in between. The specimen sequenced was memory CD4+ T cells from PBMCs. Described subset: CD45RA-negative fraction. The TCR originated in a man aged 18 to 29 in good health. Some clones in this sample may be carry-over from other donors' samples. The chain couples TRBV4-1 to TRBJ1-4, with unresolved D. The CDR3 nucleotides are TGCGCCAGCAGCCAAGAAAGCTGGTTCTCGGATGAAAAACTGTTTTTT. Protein sequence: CASSQESWFSDEKLFF.